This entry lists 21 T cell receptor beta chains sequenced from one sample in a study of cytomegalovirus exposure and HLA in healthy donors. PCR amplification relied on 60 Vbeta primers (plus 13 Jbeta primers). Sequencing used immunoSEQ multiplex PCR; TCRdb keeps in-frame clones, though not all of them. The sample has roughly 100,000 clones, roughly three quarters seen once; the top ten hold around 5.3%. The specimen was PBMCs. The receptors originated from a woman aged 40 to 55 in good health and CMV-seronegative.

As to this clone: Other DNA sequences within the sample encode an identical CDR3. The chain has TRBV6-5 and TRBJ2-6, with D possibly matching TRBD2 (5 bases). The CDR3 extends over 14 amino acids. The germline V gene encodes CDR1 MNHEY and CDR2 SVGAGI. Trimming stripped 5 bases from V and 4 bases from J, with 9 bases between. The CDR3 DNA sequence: TGTGCCAGCAGTCGGGGAGACGGGGCCAACGTCCTGACTTTC. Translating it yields CASSRGDGANVLTF.

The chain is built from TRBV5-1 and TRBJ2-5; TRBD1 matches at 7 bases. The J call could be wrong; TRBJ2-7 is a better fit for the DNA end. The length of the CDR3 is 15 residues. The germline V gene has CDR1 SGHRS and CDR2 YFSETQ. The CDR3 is CASSSEGTETYEQYF. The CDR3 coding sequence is TGCGCCAGCAGCTCTGAGGGGACAGAGACCTACGAGCAGTACTTC.

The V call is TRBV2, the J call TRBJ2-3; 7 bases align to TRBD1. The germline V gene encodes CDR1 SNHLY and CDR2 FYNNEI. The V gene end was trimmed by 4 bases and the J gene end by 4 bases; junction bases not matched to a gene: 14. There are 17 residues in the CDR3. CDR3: CASSAFEGATVSDTQYF. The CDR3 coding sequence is TGTGCCAGCAGTGCTTTTGAGGGGGCGACAGTCTCAGATACGCAGTATTTT.

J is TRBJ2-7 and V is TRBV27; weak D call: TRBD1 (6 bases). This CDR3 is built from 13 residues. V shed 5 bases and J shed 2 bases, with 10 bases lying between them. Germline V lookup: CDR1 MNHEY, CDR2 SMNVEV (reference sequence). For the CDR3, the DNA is TGTGCCAGCAGTCGGACAGCGACCTACGAGCAGTACTTC. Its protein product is CASSRTATYEQYF.

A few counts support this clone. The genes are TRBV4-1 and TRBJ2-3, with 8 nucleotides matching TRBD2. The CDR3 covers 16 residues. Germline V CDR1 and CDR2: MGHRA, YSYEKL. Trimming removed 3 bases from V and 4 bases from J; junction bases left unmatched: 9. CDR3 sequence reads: CASSQSASGFADTQYF. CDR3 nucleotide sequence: TGCGCCAGCAGCCAGTCGGCTAGCGGGTTCGCAGATACGCAGTATTTT.

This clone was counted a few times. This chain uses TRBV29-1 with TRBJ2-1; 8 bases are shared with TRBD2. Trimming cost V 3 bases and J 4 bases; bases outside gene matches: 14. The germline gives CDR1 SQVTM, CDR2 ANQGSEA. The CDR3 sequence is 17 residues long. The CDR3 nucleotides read TGCAGCGTTGAGCCGGCGGGGGGACATTTTCTTTACAATGAGCAGTTCTTC. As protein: CSVEPAGGHFLYNEQFF.

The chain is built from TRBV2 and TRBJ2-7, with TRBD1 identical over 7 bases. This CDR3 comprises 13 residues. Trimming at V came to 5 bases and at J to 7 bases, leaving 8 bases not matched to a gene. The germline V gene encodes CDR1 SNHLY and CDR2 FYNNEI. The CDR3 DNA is TGTGCCAGCAGTCTCACAGGGGATGGTGAGCAGTACTTC. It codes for CASSLTGDGEQYF.

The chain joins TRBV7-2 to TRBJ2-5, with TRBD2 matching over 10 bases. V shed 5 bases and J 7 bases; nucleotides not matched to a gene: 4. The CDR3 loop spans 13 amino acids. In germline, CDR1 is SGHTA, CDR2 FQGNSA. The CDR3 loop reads CASSPRTSGTQYF. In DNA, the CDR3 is TGTGCCAGCAGCCCGCGGACTAGCGGGACCCAGTACTTC.

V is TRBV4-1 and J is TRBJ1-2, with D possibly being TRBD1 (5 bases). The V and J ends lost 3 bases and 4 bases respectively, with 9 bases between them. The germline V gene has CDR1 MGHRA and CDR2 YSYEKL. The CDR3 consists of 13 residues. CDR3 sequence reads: CASSQGGVYGYTF. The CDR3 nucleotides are TGCGCCAGCAGCCAGGGAGGGGTCTATGGCTACACCTTC.

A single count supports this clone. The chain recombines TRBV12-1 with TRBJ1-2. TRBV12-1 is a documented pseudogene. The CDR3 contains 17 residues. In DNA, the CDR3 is TGTGCCAGCAGCTTTTACCCATCCCGGGAAGCTAACTATGGCTACACCTTC. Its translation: CASSFYPSREANYGYTF.

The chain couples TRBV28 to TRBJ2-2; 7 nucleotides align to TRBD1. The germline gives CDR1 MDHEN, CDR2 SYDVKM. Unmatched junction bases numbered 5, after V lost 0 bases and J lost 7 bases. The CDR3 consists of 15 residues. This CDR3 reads CASSLWRGRGGELFF. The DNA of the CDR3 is TGTGCCAGCAGTTTATGGAGGGGGCGCGGCGGGGAGCTGTTTTTT.

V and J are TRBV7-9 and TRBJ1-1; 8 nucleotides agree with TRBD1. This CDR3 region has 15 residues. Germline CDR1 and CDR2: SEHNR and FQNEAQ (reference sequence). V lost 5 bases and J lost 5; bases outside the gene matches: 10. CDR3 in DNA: TGTGCCAGCAGCCCCGACAGGGGAGGAGATACTGAAGCTTTCTTT. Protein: CASSPDRGGDTEAFF.

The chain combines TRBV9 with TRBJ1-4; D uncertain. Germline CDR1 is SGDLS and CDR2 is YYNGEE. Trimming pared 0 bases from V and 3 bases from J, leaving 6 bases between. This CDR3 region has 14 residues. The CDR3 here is CASSVGVANEKLFF. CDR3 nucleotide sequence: TGTGCCAGCAGCGTAGGTGTCGCTAATGAAAAACTGTTTTTT.

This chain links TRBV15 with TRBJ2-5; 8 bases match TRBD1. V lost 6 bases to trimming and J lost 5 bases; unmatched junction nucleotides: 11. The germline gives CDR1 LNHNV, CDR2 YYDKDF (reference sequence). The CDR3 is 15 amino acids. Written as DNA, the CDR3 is TGTGCCACCAGACCAACCGGGACAGGATGGGAGACCCAGTACTTC. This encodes CATRPTGTGWETQYF.

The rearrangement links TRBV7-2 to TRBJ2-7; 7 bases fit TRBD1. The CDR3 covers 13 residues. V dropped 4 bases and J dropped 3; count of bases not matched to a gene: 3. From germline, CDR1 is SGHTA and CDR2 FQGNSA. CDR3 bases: TGTGCCAGCAGCTCAGCAGGGGGCTACGAGCAGTACTTC. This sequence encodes CASSSAGGYEQYF.

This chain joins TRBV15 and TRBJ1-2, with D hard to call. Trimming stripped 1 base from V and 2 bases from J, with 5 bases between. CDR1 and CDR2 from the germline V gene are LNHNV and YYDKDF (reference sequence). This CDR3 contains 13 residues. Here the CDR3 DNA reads TGTGCCACCAGCAGAGGTCAGAACTATGGCTACACCTTC. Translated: CATSRGQNYGYTF.

The DNA for the CDR3 is TGTGCCAGCACCCTCAGCGGACGGGCAACCGACACCTTC. Amino acid sequence: CASTLSGRATDTF. The V gene is TRBV2, the J gene TRBJ1-2; no reliable D call. There are 13 residues in the CDR3. The V gene's germline CDR1 is SNHLY and CDR2 FYNNEI. V lost 7 bases to trimming and J lost 12 bases, with 21 bases between them.

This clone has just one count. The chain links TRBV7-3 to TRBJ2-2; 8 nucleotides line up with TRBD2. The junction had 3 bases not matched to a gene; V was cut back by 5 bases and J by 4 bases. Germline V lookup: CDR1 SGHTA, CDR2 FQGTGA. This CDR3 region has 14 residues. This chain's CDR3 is CASSDLAGTGELFF. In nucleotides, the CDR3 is TGTGCCAGCAGCGATCTAGCGGGCACCGGGGAGCTGTTTTTT.

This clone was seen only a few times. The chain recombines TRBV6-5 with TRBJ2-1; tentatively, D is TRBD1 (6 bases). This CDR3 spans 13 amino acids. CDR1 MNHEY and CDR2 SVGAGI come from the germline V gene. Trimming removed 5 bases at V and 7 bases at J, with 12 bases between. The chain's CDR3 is CASSKLQGNEQFF. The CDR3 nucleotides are TGTGCCAGCAGTAAACTCCAGGGGAATGAGCAGTTCTTC.

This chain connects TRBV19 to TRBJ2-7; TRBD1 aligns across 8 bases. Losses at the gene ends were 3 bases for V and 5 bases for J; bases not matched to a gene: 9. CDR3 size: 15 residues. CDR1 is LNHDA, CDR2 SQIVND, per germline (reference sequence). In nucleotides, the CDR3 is TGTGCCAGTAGTATTTTACTGCAGGGGGCCCACGAGCAGTACTTC. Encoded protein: CASSILLQGAHEQYF.

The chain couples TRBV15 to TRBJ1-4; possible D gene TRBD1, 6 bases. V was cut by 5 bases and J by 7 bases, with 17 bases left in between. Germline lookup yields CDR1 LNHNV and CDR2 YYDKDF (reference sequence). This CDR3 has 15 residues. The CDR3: CATSSGAGGGEKLFF. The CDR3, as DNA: TGTGCCACCAGCTCCGGGGCGGGGGGCGGTGAAAAACTGTTTTTT.